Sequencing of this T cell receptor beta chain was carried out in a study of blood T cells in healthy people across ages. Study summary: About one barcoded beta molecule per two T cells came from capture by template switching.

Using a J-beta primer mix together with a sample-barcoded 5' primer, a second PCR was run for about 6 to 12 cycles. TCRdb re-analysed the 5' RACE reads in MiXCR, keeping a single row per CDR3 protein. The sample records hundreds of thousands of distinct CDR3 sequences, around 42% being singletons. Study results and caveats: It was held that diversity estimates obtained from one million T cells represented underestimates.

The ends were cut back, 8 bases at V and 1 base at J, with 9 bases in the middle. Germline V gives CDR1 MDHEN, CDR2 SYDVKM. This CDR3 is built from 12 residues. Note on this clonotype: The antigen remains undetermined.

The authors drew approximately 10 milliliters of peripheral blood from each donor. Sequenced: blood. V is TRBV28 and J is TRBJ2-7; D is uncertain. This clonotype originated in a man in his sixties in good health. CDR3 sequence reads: CASVFQSYEQYF. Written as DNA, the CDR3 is TGTGCCAGCGTTTTCCAATCCTACGAGCAGTACTTC.